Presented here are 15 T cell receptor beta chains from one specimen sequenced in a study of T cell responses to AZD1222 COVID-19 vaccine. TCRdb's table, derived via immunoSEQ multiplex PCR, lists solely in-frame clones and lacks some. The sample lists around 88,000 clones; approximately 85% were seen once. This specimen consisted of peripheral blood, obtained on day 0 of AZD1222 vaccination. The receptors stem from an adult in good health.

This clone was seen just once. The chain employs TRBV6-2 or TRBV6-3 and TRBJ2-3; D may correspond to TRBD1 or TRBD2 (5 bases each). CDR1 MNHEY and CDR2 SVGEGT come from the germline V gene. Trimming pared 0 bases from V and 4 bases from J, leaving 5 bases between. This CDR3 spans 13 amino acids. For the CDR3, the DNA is TGTGCCAGCAGTTACTCGGGGGCAGATACGCAGTATTTT. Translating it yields CASSYSGADTQYF.

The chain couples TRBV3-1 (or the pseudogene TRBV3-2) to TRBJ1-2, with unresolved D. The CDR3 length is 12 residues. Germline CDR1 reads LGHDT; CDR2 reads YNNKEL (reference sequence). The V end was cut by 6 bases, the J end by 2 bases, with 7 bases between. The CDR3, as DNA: TGTGCCAGCAGTAGGAGAAACTATGGCTACACCTTC. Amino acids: CASSRRNYGYTF.

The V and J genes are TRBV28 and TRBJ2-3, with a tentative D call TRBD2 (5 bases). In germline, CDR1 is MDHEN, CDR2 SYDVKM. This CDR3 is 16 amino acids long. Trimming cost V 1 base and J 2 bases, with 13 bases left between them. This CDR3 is CASSLSSPGTTDTQYF. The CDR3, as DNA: TGTGCCAGCAGTTTATCTAGCCCAGGTACCACAGATACGCAGTATTTT.

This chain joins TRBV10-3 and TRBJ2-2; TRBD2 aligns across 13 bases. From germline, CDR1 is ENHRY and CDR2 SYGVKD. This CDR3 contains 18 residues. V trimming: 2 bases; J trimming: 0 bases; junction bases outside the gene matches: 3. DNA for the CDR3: TGTGCCATCAGTGAGAGGACTAGCGGGAGAGCGAACACCGGGGAGCTGTTTTTT. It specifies CAISERTSGRANTGELFF.

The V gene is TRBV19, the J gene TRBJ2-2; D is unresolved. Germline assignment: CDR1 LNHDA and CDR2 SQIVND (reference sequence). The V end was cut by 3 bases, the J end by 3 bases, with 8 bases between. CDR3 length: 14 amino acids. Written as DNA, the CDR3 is TGTGCCAGTAGTATGTCTATCTACACCGGGGAGCTGTTTTTT. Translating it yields CASSMSIYTGELFF.

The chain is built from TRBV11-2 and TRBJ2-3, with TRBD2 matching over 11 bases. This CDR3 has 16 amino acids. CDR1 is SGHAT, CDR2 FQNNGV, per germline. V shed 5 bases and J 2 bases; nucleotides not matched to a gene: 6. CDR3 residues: CASSARLAGPTDTQYF. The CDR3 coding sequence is TGTGCCAGCAGCGCCCGACTAGCGGGGCCCACAGATACGCAGTATTTT.

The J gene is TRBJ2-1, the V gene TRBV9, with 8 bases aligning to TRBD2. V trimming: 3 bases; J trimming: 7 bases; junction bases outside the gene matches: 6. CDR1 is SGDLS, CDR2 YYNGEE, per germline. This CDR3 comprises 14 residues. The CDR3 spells CASSGPGGSNEQFF. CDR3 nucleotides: TGTGCCAGCAGCGGCCCGGGAGGGTCAAATGAGCAGTTCTTC.

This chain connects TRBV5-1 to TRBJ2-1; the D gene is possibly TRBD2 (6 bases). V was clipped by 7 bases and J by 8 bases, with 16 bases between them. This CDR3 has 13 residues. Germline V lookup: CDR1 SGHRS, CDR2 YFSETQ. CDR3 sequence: CASSNLGRYEQFF. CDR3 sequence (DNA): TGCGCCAGCTCAAATCTAGGGAGGTATGAGCAGTTCTTC. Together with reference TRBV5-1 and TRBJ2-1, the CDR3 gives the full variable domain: KAGVTQTPRYLIKTRGQQVTLSCSPISGHRSVSWYQQTPGQGLQFLFEYFSETQRNKGNFPGRFSGRQFSNSRSEMNVSTLELGDSALYLCASSNLGRYEQFFGPGTRLTVL.

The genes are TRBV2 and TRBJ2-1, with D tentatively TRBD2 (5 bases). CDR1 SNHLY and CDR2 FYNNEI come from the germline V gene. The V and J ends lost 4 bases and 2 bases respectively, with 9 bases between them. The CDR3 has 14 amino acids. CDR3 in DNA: TGTGCCAGCAGTGGAGAGGGCCCCTACAATGAGCAGTTCTTC. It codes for CASSGEGPYNEQFF.

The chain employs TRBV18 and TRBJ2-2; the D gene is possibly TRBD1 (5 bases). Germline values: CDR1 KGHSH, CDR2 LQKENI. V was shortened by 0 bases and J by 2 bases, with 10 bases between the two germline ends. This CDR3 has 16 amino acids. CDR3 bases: TGTGCCAGCTCACCACCATCCAGGGCAAACACCGGGGAGCTGTTTTTT. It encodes CASSPPSRANTGELFF. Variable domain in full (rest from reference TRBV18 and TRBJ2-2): NAGVMQNPRHLVRRRGQEARLRCSPMKGHSHVYWYRQLPEEGLKFMVYLQKENIIDESGMPKERFSAEFPKEGPSILRIQQVVRGDSAAYFCASSPPSRANTGELFFGEGSRLTVL.

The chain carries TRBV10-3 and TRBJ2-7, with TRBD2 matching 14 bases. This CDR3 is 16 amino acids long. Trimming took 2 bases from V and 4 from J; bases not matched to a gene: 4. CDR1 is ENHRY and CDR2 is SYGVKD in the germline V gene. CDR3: CAISERGTSGSYEQYF. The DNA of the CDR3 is TGTGCCATCAGTGAGCGTGGGACTAGCGGGAGTTACGAGCAGTACTTC.

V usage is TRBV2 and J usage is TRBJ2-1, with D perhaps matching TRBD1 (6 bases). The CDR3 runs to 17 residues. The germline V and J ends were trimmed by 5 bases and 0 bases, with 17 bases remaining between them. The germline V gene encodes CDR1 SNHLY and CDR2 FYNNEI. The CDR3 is CASSRYRDSSSYNEQFF. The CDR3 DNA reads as TGTGCCAGCAGTCGATACAGGGATTCGAGCTCCTACAATGAGCAGTTCTTC.

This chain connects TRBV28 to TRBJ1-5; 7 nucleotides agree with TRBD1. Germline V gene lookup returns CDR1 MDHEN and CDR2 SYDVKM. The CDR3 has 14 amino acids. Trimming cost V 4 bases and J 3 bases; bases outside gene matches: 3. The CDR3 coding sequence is TGTGCCAGCAGTTCCGGACAGGCCAATCAGCCCCAGCATTTT. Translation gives CASSSGQANQPQHF.

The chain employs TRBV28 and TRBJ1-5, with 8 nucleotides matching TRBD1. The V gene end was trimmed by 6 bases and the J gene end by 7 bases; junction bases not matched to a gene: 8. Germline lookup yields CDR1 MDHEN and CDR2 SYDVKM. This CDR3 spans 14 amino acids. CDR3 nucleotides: TGTGCCAGCAGCCCAGGGGGCGCAGGGCAGCCCCAGCATTTT. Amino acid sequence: CASSPGGAGQPQHF.

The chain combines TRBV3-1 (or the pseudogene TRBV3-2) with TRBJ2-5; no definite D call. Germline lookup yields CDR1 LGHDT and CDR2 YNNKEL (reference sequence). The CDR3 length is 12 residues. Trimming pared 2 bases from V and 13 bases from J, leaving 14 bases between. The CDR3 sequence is CASSQRALLAYF. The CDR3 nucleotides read TGTGCCAGCAGCCAAAGGGCCCTCTTGGCGTACTTC.